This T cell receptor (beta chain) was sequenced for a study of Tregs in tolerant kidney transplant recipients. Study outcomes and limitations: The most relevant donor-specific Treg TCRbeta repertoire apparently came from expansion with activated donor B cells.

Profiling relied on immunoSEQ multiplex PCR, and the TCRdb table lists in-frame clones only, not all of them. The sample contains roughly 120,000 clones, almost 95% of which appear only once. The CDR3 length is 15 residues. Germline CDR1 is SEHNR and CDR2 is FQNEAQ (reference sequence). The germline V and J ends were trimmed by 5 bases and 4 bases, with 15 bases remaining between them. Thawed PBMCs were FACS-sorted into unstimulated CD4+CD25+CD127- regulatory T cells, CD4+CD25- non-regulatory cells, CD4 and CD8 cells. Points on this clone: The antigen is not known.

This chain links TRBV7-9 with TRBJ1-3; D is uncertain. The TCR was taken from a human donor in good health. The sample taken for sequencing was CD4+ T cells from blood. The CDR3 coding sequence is TGTGCCAGCAGCCTCGGGAGGGCGTCCGGAAACACCATATATTTT. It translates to CASSLGRASGNTIYF.